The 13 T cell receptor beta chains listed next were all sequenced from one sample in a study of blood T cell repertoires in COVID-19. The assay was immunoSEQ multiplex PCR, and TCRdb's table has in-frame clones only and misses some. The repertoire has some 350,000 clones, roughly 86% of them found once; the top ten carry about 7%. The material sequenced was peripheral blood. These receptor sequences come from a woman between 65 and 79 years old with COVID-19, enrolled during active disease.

CDR3 residues: CASSLGTSGLTDTQYF. The CDR3 bases are TGCGCCAGCAGCTTGGGGACTAGCGGTCTTACAGATACGCAGTATTTT. The V and J genes are TRBV5-1 and TRBJ2-3; 10 nucleotides match TRBD2. Germline CDR1 is SGHRS and CDR2 is YFSETQ. With V trimmed by 0 bases and J by 3 bases, 4 bases remained unmatched. CDR3 length: 16 residues.

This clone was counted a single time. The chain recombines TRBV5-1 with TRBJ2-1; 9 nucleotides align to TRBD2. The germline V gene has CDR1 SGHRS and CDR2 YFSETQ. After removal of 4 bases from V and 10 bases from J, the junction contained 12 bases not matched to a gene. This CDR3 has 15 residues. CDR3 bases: TGCGCCAGCAGCCTTGCTAGCGGGGAGCTAGGGGAGCAGTTCTTC. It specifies CASSLASGELGEQFF.

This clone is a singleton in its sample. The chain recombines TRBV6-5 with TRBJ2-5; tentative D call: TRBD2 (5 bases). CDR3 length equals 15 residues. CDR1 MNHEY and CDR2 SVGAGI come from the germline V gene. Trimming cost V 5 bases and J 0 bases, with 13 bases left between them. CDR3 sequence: CASSTAGYHQETQYF. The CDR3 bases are TGTGCCAGCAGTACCGCGGGCTACCACCAAGAGACCCAGTACTTC.

The CDR3 here is CASSLGTGALGYGYTF. CDR3 nucleotides: TGTGCCAGCAGTTTGGGGACAGGGGCTCTGGGATATGGCTACACCTTC. The chain couples TRBV27 to TRBJ1-2; TRBD1 aligns across 10 bases. V lost 3 bases, J lost 5 bases, and 9 bases stayed unmatched. Germline V gene lookup returns CDR1 MNHEY and CDR2 SMNVEV (reference sequence). The CDR3 is 16 residues long.

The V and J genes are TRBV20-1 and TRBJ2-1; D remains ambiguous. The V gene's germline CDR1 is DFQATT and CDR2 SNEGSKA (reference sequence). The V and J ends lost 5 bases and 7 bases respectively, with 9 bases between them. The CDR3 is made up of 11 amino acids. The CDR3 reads CSAEVVNEQFF. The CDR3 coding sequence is TGCAGTGCTGAGGTGGTGAATGAGCAGTTCTTC.

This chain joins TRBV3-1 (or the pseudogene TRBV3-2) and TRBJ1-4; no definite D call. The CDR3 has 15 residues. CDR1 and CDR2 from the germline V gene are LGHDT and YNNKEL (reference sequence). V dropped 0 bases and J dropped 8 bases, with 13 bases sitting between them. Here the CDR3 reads CASSQEYYQKEKLFF. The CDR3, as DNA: TGTGCCAGCAGCCAAGAGTACTACCAAAAGGAAAAACTGTTTTTT.

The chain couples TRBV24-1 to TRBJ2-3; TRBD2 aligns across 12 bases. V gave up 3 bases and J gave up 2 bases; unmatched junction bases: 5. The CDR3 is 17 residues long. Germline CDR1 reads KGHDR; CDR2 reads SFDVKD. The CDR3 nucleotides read TGTGCCACCAGTGATCCCGGGACTAGCGGGTCCACAGATACGCAGTATTTT. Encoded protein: CATSDPGTSGSTDTQYF.

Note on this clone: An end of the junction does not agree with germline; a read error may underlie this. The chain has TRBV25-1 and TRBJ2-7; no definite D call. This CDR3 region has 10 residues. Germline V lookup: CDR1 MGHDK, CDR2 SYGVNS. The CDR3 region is CASSESRPHF. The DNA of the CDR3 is TGTGCCAGCAGTGAATCGCGGCCTCACTTC.

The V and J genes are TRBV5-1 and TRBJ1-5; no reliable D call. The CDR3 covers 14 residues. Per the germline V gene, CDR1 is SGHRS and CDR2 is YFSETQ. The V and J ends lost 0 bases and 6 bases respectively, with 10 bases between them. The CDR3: CASSLGEEGQPQHF. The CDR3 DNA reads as TGCGCCAGCAGCTTGGGTGAGGAGGGTCAGCCCCAGCATTTT.

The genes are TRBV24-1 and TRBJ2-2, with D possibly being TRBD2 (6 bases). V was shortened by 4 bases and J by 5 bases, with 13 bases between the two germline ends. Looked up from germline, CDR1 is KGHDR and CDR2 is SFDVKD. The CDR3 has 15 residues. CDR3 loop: CATSELAGGTGELFF. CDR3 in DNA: TGTGCCACCAGTGAGTTGGCAGGAGGGACCGGGGAGCTGTTTTTT.

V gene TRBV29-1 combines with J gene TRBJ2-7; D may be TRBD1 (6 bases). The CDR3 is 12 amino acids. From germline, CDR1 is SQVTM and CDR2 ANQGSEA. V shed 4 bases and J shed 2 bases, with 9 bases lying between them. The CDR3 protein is CSVGGHTYEQYF. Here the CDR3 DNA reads TGCAGCGTTGGGGGACACACCTACGAGCAGTACTTC.

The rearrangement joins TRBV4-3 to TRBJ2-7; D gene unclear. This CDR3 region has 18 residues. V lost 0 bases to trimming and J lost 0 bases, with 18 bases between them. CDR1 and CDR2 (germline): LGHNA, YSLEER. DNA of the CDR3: TGCGCCAGCAGCCAAGATGTGACCGGCAGGCCAAGCTCCTACGAGCAGTACTTC. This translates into CASSQDVTGRPSSYEQYF.

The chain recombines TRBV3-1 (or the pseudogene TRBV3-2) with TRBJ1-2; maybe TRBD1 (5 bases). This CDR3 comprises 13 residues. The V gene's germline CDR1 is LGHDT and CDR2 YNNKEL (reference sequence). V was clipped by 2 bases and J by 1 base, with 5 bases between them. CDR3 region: CASSQQGNYGYTF. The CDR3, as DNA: TGTGCCAGCAGCCAACAGGGTAACTATGGCTACACCTTC.